This TCR beta chain came from a study of T cells after yellow fever vaccination. Study conclusions and caveats: Some clonotypes were seen in both the CD4 and the CD8 compartments. These made up a small share and likely arose from convergent recombination. Detected again after the booster were most primary-vaccination clones, at almost 97% CD4 and roughly 88% CD8. By day 5 rather than day 15, the secondary response had peaked, though it was weaker.

The CDR3 sequence is 12 residues long. Germline CDR1 reads SGHRS; CDR2 reads YFSETQ. The germline V and J ends were trimmed by 5 bases and 3 bases, with 8 bases remaining between them. 5'RACE template switching generated TCR cDNA, adding a universal primer site and UMIs. TCRdb analysed the 5' RACE reads with MiXCR anew, one entry per CDR3 protein. This sample has 300,000 to 350,000 distinct CDR3 sequences, with about 4% found just once. There are many counts of this clonotype. What it binds is unknown. The chain combines TRBV5-1 with TRBJ1-1; possibly TRBD1 for D (5 bases). The clonotype was recovered from a man in his late teens or twenties who received the YFV17D yellow fever vaccine. The specimen comprised PBMCs, sampled 5 days after the yellow fever booster vaccination. CDR3 protein: CASSRGDTEAFF. The DNA of the CDR3 is TGCGCCAGCAGTCGGGGGGACACTGAAGCTTTCTTT.